The 13 T cell receptor beta chains below all came from one sample that was sequenced in a study of CD8 T cells in Susac syndrome. Reverse transcription used about 0.45 to 1 ug RNA and random hexamers. TCRdb itself ran the immunoSEQ multiplex PCR reads through MiXCR, one entry per CDR3 protein. Here the sample spans 120,000 or so distinct CDR3 sequences, just under 95% being singletons. The sequenced material came from CD8+ T cells from PBMCs. Source of these receptors: a human donor with Susac syndrome.

This chain uses TRBV4-3 with TRBJ2-2; tentatively, D is TRBD2 (6 bases). The germline V gene encodes CDR1 LGHNA and CDR2 YSLEER. V was clipped by 1 base and J by 4 bases, with 13 bases between them. CDR3 length: 16 amino acids. The CDR3 here is CASSQGGGDFTGELFF. The CDR3 nucleotides are TGCGCCAGCAGCCAAGGTGGCGGGGATTTCACCGGGGAGCTGTTTTTT.

J is TRBJ2-1 and V is TRBV5-4; 11 bases are shared with TRBD1. The CDR3 spans 16 residues. With V trimmed by 5 bases and J by 0 bases, 4 bases remained unmatched. CDR1 and CDR2 (germline): SGHNT, YYREEE (reference sequence). Here the CDR3 reads CASRDGTGGSYNEQFF. The CDR3 coding sequence is TGTGCCAGCAGGGACGGGACAGGGGGCTCCTACAATGAGCAGTTCTTC.

The chain is built from TRBV6-2 or TRBV6-3 and TRBJ2-2, with a possible D match to TRBD2 (6 bases). Trimming took 3 bases from V and 2 from J, leaving 19 bases between them. The germline V gene has CDR1 MNHEY and CDR2 SVGEGT. The CDR3 covers 18 residues. Here the CDR3 reads CASSYGRWASLNTGELFF. The CDR3 DNA reads TGTGCCAGCAGTTATGGGAGGTGGGCTTCCCTCAACACCGGGGAGCTGTTTTTT.

The rearrangement uses TRBV7-8 and TRBJ2-7; TRBD1 agrees at 8 bases. This CDR3 spans 15 amino acids. The germline V gene encodes CDR1 SGHVS and CDR2 FQNEAQ. Trimming removed 5 bases from V and 7 bases from J; junction bases left unmatched: 13. The CDR3 DNA sequence: TGTGCCAGCAGCCCGAGGGGAGGACAGGGTGGAGAGCAGTACTTC. Its translation is CASSPRGGQGGEQYF.

This chain connects TRBV11-2 to TRBJ2-3; 7 bases are shared with TRBD2. With 11 bases clipped from V and 8 bases from J, the junction kept 10 bases outside the gene matches. The CDR3 is 12 residues long. In germline, CDR1 is SGHAT, CDR2 FQNNGV. CDR3 sequence: CALSTGGGTQYF. CDR3 in DNA: TGTGCCCTCTCCACGGGGGGAGGTACGCAGTATTTT.

V gene TRBV2 combines with J gene TRBJ2-1; 8 bases map to TRBD2. The CDR3 covers 13 residues. With V trimmed by 9 bases and J by 4 bases, 5 bases remained unmatched. From germline, CDR1 is SNHLY and CDR2 FYNNEI. The CDR3 here is CARPLAGYNEQFF. DNA for the CDR3: TGTGCCAGACCTCTAGCGGGTTACAATGAGCAGTTCTTC.

The chain carries TRBV3-1 and TRBJ2-1; 9 nucleotides align to TRBD2. Germline CDR1 is LGHDT and CDR2 is YNNKEL (reference sequence). The V gene end was trimmed by 0 bases and the J gene end by 4 bases; junction bases not matched to a gene: 4. The CDR3 contains 16 residues. The CDR3 spells CASSQDEAGGYNEQFF. CDR3 nucleotide sequence: TGTGCCAGCAGCCAAGATGAGGCGGGGGGGTACAATGAGCAGTTCTTC.

The gene calls are TRBV20-1 and TRBJ1-1, with no clear D. V was shortened by 3 bases and J by 10 bases, with 6 bases between the two germline ends. CDR3 size: 9 residues. Germline V gene sequence: CDR1 DFQATT, CDR2 SNEGSKA (reference sequence). Here the CDR3 DNA reads TGCAGTGCTAGTCGGGCAGCTTTCTTT. It encodes CSASRAAFF.

V gene TRBV4-1 combines with J gene TRBJ1-2, with D unclear. The CDR3 spans 11 residues. Germline CDR1 reads MGHRA; CDR2 reads YSYEKL. V was cut by 3 bases and J by 8 bases, with 7 bases left in between. The CDR3 spells CASSHGSGYTF. CDR3 in DNA: TGCGCCAGCAGCCACGGTTCGGGCTACACCTTC.

The chain joins TRBV9 to TRBJ2-5; TRBD1 matches at 7 bases. The germline V gene encodes CDR1 SGDLS and CDR2 YYNGEE. With 0 bases clipped from V and 5 bases from J, the junction kept 4 bases outside the gene matches. The CDR3 has 14 amino acids. The CDR3: CASSVEGARETQYF. As DNA, the CDR3 is TGTGCCAGCAGCGTAGAGGGGGCGAGGGAGACCCAGTACTTC.

The chain has TRBV20-1 and TRBJ1-2, with 10 bases that match TRBD1. Germline values: CDR1 DFQATT, CDR2 SNEGSKA (reference sequence). This CDR3 contains 14 residues. Losses at the gene ends were 1 base for V and 8 bases for J; bases not matched to a gene: 7. The CDR3 coding sequence is TGCAGTGCTAGAGTGAGACAGGGGGCTGAGGGCTACACCTTC. It translates to CSARVRQGAEGYTF.

The chain links TRBV25-1 to TRBJ1-1; no clear D. CDR3 length: 12 amino acids. V lost 1 base and J lost 4, with 4 bases in between. The germline CDR1 and CDR2 sequences are MGHDK and SYGVNS. The CDR3 coding sequence is TGTGCCAGCAGTGAATGGAGCACTGAAGCTTTCTTT. Its translation is CASSEWSTEAFF.

V usage is TRBV7-9 and J usage is TRBJ1-5; D is unclear. Germline V gene sequence: CDR1 SEHNR, CDR2 FQNEAQ (reference sequence). Trimming removed 2 bases from V and 5 bases from J, with 7 bases in between. This CDR3 has 13 residues. This CDR3 is CASSLLWDQPQHF. CDR3 sequence (DNA): TGTGCCAGCAGCTTACTCTGGGATCAGCCCCAGCATTTT.